Below, 14 T cell receptor beta chains from the same sample are listed, as sequenced in a study of CD8 T cell repertoires and HIV-1 epitope variants. Sequencing was performed with immunoSEQ multiplex PCR; in TCRdb, only in-frame clones are kept and a portion is missing. There are some 87,000 clones in the sample; around 75% occur only once, and roughly 24% lies in the top ten. Input material: uncultured baseline CD8+ T cells from peripheral blood mononuclear cells (PBMCs). Receptors originate from a male donor with HIV.

The chain uses TRBV5-1 and TRBJ2-1, with D perhaps matching TRBD2 (6 bases). V lost 4 bases, J lost 4 bases, and 9 bases lay in between. The CDR3 covers 13 residues. The germline V gene encodes CDR1 SGHRS and CDR2 YFSETQ. CDR3 amino acids: CASSRAGYNEQFF. The CDR3 bases are TGCGCCAGCAGCCGGGCGGGGTACAATGAGCAGTTCTTC.

This clone appeared once. V is TRBV4-2 and J is TRBJ1-1; weak D call: TRBD1 (5 bases). The CDR3 is made up of 15 amino acids. The germline gives CDR1 LGHNA, CDR2 YNFKEQ. V lost 4 bases to trimming and J lost 2 bases, with 14 bases between them. The CDR3: CASSPQPDRNTEAFF. The CDR3 bases are TGTGCCAGCAGCCCCCAACCAGACAGAAACACTGAAGCTTTCTTT.

The V and J genes are TRBV6-1 and TRBJ2-7; D remains unclear. Germline CDR1 and CDR2: MNHNS and SASEGT. This CDR3 contains 11 residues. Trimming stripped 7 bases from V and 2 bases from J, with 6 bases between. CDR3 in amino acids: CASISTYEQYF. The CDR3 coding sequence is TGTGCCAGCATCTCCACCTACGAGCAGTACTTC.

This clone was recorded once. The chain recombines TRBV28 with TRBJ1-1; tentatively, D is TRBD1 (5 bases). V was clipped by 2 bases and J by 0 bases, with 13 bases between them. The length of the CDR3 is 16 residues. In germline, CDR1 is MDHEN, CDR2 SYDVKM. The CDR3 DNA is TGTGCCAGCAGTTTACTAGACAGTCTCATGAACACTGAAGCTTTCTTT. Its translation: CASSLLDSLMNTEAFF.

Details on this clone: At the DNA level, this CDR3 is encoded by other sequences in the same sample as well. The chain is built from TRBV5-1 and TRBJ2-6; no clear D gene. The CDR3 contains 15 residues. V lost 0 bases and J 0 bases, leaving 4 bases between the germline ends. Germline V gene data show CDR1 as SGHRS and CDR2 as YFSETQ. CDR3 in amino acids: CASSLDSSGANVLTF. The CDR3 bases are TGCGCCAGCAGCTTGGATTCCTCTGGGGCCAACGTCCTGACTTTC.

V and J are TRBV6-5 and TRBJ2-2, with D possibly matching TRBD1 (5 bases). The CDR3 sequence is 15 residues long. The germline V and J ends were trimmed by 1 base and 1 base, with 7 bases remaining between them. Germline V CDR1 and CDR2: MNHEY, SVGAGI. CDR3 in DNA: TGTGCCAGCAGTTACTGGACACGGAACACCGGGGAGCTGTTTTTT. Translating it yields CASSYWTRNTGELFF.

The chain recombines TRBV5-4 with TRBJ2-3, with 9 positions matching TRBD2. J lost 5 bases, V lost 4 bases, and 14 bases had no gene match. The CDR3 runs to 17 residues. The germline V gene has CDR1 SGHNT and CDR2 YYREEE (reference sequence). DNA of the CDR3: TGTGCCAGCAGCCCCGCCTTGGCGGGAGGGCTAGGAGATACGCAGTATTTT. Translation: CASSPALAGGLGDTQYF.

The J gene is TRBJ2-7, the V gene TRBV27; TRBD1 might be the D (6 bases). From germline, CDR1 is MNHEY and CDR2 SMNVEV (reference sequence). The CDR3 spans 13 residues. With 2 bases removed from V and 7 bases from J, the gap between germline ends came to 12 bases. The CDR3 is CASSLTRGGEQYF. CDR3 sequence (DNA): TGTGCCAGCAGTTTAACCAGGGGCGGAGAGCAGTACTTC.

The gene calls are TRBV6-4 and TRBJ1-5; no clear D. The germline V gene has CDR1 MRHNA and CDR2 SNTAGT. Trimming took off 0 bases at V and 0 bases at J, with 15 bases between the two ends. The CDR3 length is 18 residues. The CDR3 here is CASSDSERRAYSNQPQHF. CDR3 in DNA: TGTGCCAGCAGTGACTCGGAGAGGAGGGCCTATAGCAATCAGCCCCAGCATTTT.

The chain uses TRBV30 and TRBJ1-2, with D possibly TRBD1 on 6 matching bases. Germline V lookup: CDR1 GTSNPN, CDR2 SVGIG (reference sequence). V was cut by 3 bases and J by 8 bases, with 31 bases left in between. The CDR3 has 18 residues. The CDR3 DNA follows: TGTGCCTGGAGGGGACTCTTCAGGGGACGGTTTTTCGGTGTCGGCTACACCTTC. Translation: CAWRGLFRGRFFGVGYTF.

The chain combines TRBV9 with TRBJ2-1, with D possibly matching TRBD1 (6 bases). Germline values: CDR1 SGDLS, CDR2 YYNGEE. CDR3 length equals 15 residues. V lost 4 bases and J 5 bases, leaving 16 bases between the germline ends. The CDR3: CASSLSGETHNEQFF. The DNA of the CDR3 is TGTGCCAGCAGCTTATCAGGGGAAACACACAATGAGCAGTTCTTC.

V usage is TRBV19 and J usage is TRBJ1-5, with D possibly matching TRBD1 (6 bases). The CDR3 extends over 18 amino acids. Germline lookup yields CDR1 LNHDA and CDR2 SQIVND (reference sequence). Deletions cut 5 bases from V and 9 bases from J, with 29 bases between. The CDR3 nucleotides read TGTGCCAGTAGTTTCCGGATAAGGGAATCGGGGGCAATCAGGCCCCAGCATTTT. Residues: CASSFRIRESGAIRPQHF.

This clone was counted once. The gene calls are TRBV19 and TRBJ2-5, with TRBD2 identical over 11 bases. This CDR3 is built from 15 residues. In germline, CDR1 is LNHDA, CDR2 SQIVND (reference sequence). Trimming took 5 bases from V and 2 from J; bases not matched to a gene: 4. The DNA of the CDR3 is TGTGCCAGTAGTCTAGCGGGAGGTCTTCAAGAGACCCAGTACTTC. As protein: CASSLAGGLQETQYF.

The chain couples TRBV5-6 to TRBJ1-4; D not certain. Trimming pared 4 bases from V and 5 bases from J, leaving 12 bases between. The CDR3 extends over 14 amino acids. Germline V gives CDR1 SGHDT, CDR2 YYEEEE. CDR3 coding DNA: TGTGCCAGCAGCATGGCGCAGCGAAATGAAAAACTGTTTTTT. It encodes CASSMAQRNEKLFF. Based on the CDR3 plus reference TRBV5-6 and TRBJ1-4, the full variable domain is DAGVTQSPTHLIKTRGQQVTLRCSPKSGHDTVSWYQQALGQGPQFIFQYYEEEERQRGNFPDRFSGHQFPNYSSELNVNALLLGDSALYLCASSMAQRNEKLFFGSGTQLSVL.